The entry below gives a single TCR beta chain sequence along with its context. The record originates from a study of T cell changes during pregnancy in multiple sclerosis. The V gene's germline CDR1 is SGHRS and CDR2 YFSETQ. Deletions cut 2 bases from V and 3 bases from J, with 12 bases between. The CDR3 has 15 residues. Assay: immunoSEQ multiplex PCR; the TCRdb copy retains only in-frame clones and omits some. The sample consists of around 80,000 clones, 94% of them appearing once. The chain joins TRBV5-1 to TRBJ1-5; D is unresolved. This clonotype was obtained from a female donor in good health, enrolled as a control in a pregnancy study. This specimen consisted of peripheral blood, obtained in the second trimester of pregnancy. The CDR3 spells CASSLEGSYNQPQHF. DNA for the CDR3: TGCGCCAGCAGCTTAGAGGGCTCCTACAATCAGCCCCAGCATTTT. Filled out from reference TRBV5-1 and TRBJ1-5, the complete variable domain reads KAGVTQTPRYLIKTRGQQVTLSCSPISGHRSVSWYQQTPGQGLQFLFEYFSETQRNKGNFPGRFSGRQFSNSRSEMNVSTLELGDSALYLCASSLEGSYNQPQHFGDGTRLSIL.